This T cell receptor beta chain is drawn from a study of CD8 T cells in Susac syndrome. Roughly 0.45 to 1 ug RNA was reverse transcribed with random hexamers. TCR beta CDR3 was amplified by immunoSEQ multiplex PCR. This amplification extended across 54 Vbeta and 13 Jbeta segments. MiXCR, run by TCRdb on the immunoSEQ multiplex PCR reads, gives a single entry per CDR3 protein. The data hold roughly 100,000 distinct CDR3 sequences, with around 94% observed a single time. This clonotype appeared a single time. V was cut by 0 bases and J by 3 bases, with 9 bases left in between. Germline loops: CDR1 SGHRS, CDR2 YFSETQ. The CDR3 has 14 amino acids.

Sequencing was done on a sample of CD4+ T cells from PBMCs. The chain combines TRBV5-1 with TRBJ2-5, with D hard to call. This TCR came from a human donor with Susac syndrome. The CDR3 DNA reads TGCGCCAGCAGCTTGGCCACAGCAGAAGAGACCCAGTACTTC. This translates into CASSLATAEETQYF.